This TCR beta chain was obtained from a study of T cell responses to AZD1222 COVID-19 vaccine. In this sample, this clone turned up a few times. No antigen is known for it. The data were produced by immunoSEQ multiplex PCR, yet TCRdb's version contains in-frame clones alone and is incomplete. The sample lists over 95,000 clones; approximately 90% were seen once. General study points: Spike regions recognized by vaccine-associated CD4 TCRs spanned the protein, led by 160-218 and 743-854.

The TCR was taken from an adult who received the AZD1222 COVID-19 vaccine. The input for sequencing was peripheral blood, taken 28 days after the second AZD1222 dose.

CDR3 in amino acids: CASSLEGRSPLHF. CDR3 coding DNA: TGCGCCAGCAGCTTGGAGGGTCGGTCACCCCTCCACTTT. The chain links TRBV5-1 to TRBJ1-6; D gene uncertain. V was clipped by 0 bases and J by 10 bases, with 8 bases between them. This CDR3 is built from 13 residues. Germline CDR1 is SGHRS and CDR2 is YFSETQ.